This is a list of T cell receptor beta chains from one sample in a study of blood T cell repertoires in COVID-19. Measured with immunoSEQ multiplex PCR; TCRdb has only the in-frame clones, and not every one. Of about 180,000 clones listed, around 82% are singletons. Sequencing was carried out using peripheral blood. These receptors were taken from a woman aged 80 or older with active or convalescent COVID-19. Each CDR3 is given with its conserved first and last residue. D genes are given only for firm matches. Only some rows state a clone size, as once, few, many or a class for expanded clones.

size | J | V | D | CDR3 | DNA
NA | TRBJ2-1 | TRBV19 | NA | CASSIEGGIKLDEQFF | TGTGCCAGTAGTATCGAGGGGGGGATAAAACTCGATGAGCAGTTCTTC
once | TRBJ1-2 | TRBV5-1 | TRBD1 | CASSRGQDLYGYTF | TGCGCCAGCAGCCGCGGACAGGACCTCTATGGCTACACCTTC
few | TRBJ1-1 | TRBV5-6 | NA | CASSLGASRSAFF | TGTGCCAGCAGCTTGGGGGCCAGCAGGTCGGCTTTCTTT
NA | TRBJ2-3 | TRBV3-1/TRBV3-2 | TRBD2 | CASSQDLVIAGFTDTQYF | TGTGCCAGCAGCCAAGACCTCGTGATAGCGGGGTTCACAGATACGCAGTATTTT
few | TRBJ2-1 | TRBV19 | TRBD1 | CASSSIGTDNEQFF | TGTGCCAGTAGTAGTATCGGGACAGACAATGAGCAGTTCTTC
NA | TRBJ1-1 | TRBV2 | NA | CASTKGGEGAFF | TGTGCCAGCACCAAAGGAGGGGAAGGGGCTTTCTTT
few | TRBJ1-6 | TRBV27 | NA | CASSFSETLNSPLHF | TGTGCCAGCAGTTTTAGCGAAACCTTAAATTCACCCCTCCACTTT
once | TRBJ2-7 | TRBV5-5 | TRBD2 | CASSLGLELTDEQYF | TGTGCCAGCAGCCTGGGACTAGAACTAACCGACGAGCAGTACTTC
NA | TRBJ2-2 | TRBV5-1 | NA | CASSFESNTGELFF | TGCGCCAGCAGCTTTGAGAGTAACACCGGGGAGCTGTTTTTT
NA | TRBJ2-4 | TRBV6-5 | TRBD2 | CASSYGASGNFIQYF | TGTGCCAGCAGTTATGGGGCTAGCGGGAACTTCATTCAGTACTTC
NA | TRBJ2-3 | TRBV5-1 | NA | CASSLASLSTDTQYF | TGCGCCAGCAGCTTAGCGAGTCTTAGCACAGATACGCAGTATTTT
NA | TRBJ1-3 | TRBV5-1 | TRBD1 | CASSLYQGVPGNTIYF | TGCGCCAGCAGCTTGTATCAGGGGGTCCCTGGAAACACCATATATTTT
NA | TRBJ2-1 | TRBV5-1 | TRBD1 | CASSLVSGTDYNEQFF | TGCGCCAGCAGCTTGGTTTCCGGGACAGACTACAATGAGCAGTTCTTC
NA | TRBJ2-7 | TRBV6-2/TRBV6-3 | TRBD2 | CASSSPGLAGREQYF | TGTGCCAGCAGTTCGCCGGGACTAGCGGGACGCGAGCAGTACTTC
NA | TRBJ2-2 | TRBV5-1 | NA | CASSSGGHLNTGELFF | TGCGCCAGCAGCTCGGGGGGCCACCTGAACACCGGGGAGCTGTTTTTT
NA | TRBJ2-7 | TRBV6-5 | TRBD2 | CASSYDPSGSTYEQYF | TGTGCCAGCAGTTACGATCCTAGCGGGTCAACCTACGAGCAGTACTTC
NA | TRBJ1-3 | TRBV6-1 | NA | CASSESGFRNTIYF | TGTGCCAGCAGTGAATCAGGATTTCGAAACACCATATATTTT
NA | TRBJ2-2 | TRBV27 | TRBD2 | CASSPRLAGGVGELFF | TGTGCCAGCAGTCCGCGACTAGCGGGAGGGGTCGGGGAGCTGTTTTTT
NA | TRBJ2-3 | TRBV27 | NA | CASSLSRVQGTQYF | TGTGCCAGCAGTTTAAGCCGGGTCCAGGGTACGCAGTATTTT
few | TRBJ2-2 | TRBV3-1/TRBV3-2 | NA | CASSHRDGELFF | TGTGCCAGCAGCCACCGGGATGGGGAGCTGTTTTTT
NA | TRBJ2-3 | TRBV4-1 | TRBD1 | CASSSGGFGTDTQYF | TGCGCCAGCAGCTCAGGGGGTTTCGGCACAGATACGCAGTATTTT
once | TRBJ1-5 | TRBV5-8 | NA | CASSIRTVRNQPQHF | TGTGCCAGCAGCATCCGGACAGTACGCAATCAGCCCCAGCATTTT
NA | TRBJ1-1 | TRBV25-1 | TRBD1 | CASRVGQGNTEAFF | TGTGCCAGCCGCGTGGGACAGGGGAACACTGAAGCTTTCTTT
NA | TRBJ2-5 | TRBV3-1/TRBV3-2 | NA | CASSLQFGSQETQYF | TGTGCCAGCAGCCTGCAATTCGGGTCTCAAGAGACCCAGTACTTC
NA | TRBJ2-7 | TRBV27 | NA | CASSLLVGSGASYEQYF | TGTGCCAGCAGCCTCCTTGTGGGTAGCGGAGCCTCCTACGAGCAGTACTTC
NA | TRBJ2-1 | TRBV7-6 | NA | CASSFPDNEQFF | TGTGCCAGCAGCTTTCCCGACAATGAGCAGTTCTTC
NA | TRBJ1-1 | TRBV11-2 | NA | CASSLQMNTEAFF | TGTGCCAGCAGCTTACAAATGAACACTGAAGCTTTCTTT
NA | TRBJ2-7 | TRBV19 | TRBD1 | CASSTSTGFSYEQYF | TGTGCCAGTAGTACCTCGACAGGGTTTTCCTACGAGCAGTACTTC
NA | TRBJ2-1 | TRBV25-1 | TRBD2 | CASSEWTSGRLDEQFF | TGTGCCAGCAGTGAATGGACTAGCGGGAGGTTGGATGAGCAGTTCTTC